This T cell receptor beta chain was recovered during a study of control samples from healthy donors and cancer patients. TCRdb keeps only in-frame clones here, not all; method: immunoSEQ multiplex PCR. The top ten hold around 2% of the sample, which has roughly 50,000 clones, nearly 96% seen once. After removal of 10 bases from V and 4 bases from J, the junction contained 5 bases not matched to a gene. The germline gives CDR1 MDHEN, CDR2 SYDVKM. The CDR3 loop spans 13 amino acids. The chain is built from TRBV28 and TRBJ2-1; TRBD1 agrees at 9 bases. This TCR derives from a woman aged 25 to 39 in good health. The sequenced sample was blood. The DNA for the CDR3 is TGTGCCAACGGTGGACAGGGGTACAATGAGCAGTTCTTC. Its translation: CANGGQGYNEQFF. The full variable domain, in which reference TRBV28 and TRBJ2-1 provide the parts outside the CDR3, is DVKVTQSSRYLVKRTGEKVFLECVQDMDHENMFWYRQDPGLGLRLIYFSYDVKMKEKGDIPEGYSVSREKKERFSLILESASTNQTSMYLCANGGQGYNEQFFGPGTRLTVL.